This is a list of T cell receptor beta chains from one sample in a study of shared clonotypes between healthy human individuals. TCRdb's copy holds only in-frame clones and misses some; the assay was immunoSEQ multiplex PCR. The sample includes about 2.2 million clones, more than 85% of them seen just once. Sequencing was done on a sample of naive CD8+ T cells from PBMCs. The receptors shown here come from a man aged 18 to 30 in good health. Some clones in this sample may be carry-over from other donors' samples. Both conserved end residues are part of each CDR3. The D gene is left open where the match is weak. The size entry is marked missing in some rows and otherwise reads once, few, many or a size class.

TRBV6-5	NA	TRBJ1-1	14	NA	TGTGCCAGCAGTTACCAGATCGCGGGTACTGAAGCTTTCTTT	CASSYQIAGTEAFF
TRBV6-5	NA	TRBJ2-7	15	NA	TGTGCCAGCAGTTACTCGACTGGCAGGGGAAACGAGCAGTACTTC	CASSYSTGRGNEQYF
TRBV6-5	NA	TRBJ1-2	14	NA	TGTGCCAGCAGTTATTCAGGGGAGAACTATGGCTACACCTTC	CASSYSGENYGYTF
TRBV2	NA	TRBJ2-3	14	NA	TGTGCCAGCAGCTCCGCAAGCAGCACAGATACGCAGTATTTT	CASSSASSTDTQYF
TRBV27	NA	TRBJ1-5	13	few	TGTGCCAGCAGTTTAGGGAGTCTTCAGCCCCAGCATTTT	CASSLGSLQPQHF
TRBV9	NA	TRBJ2-3	14	NA	TGTGCCAGCAGCGAGACGGTCACCCAAGATACGCAGTATTTT	CASSETVTQDTQYF
TRBV5-1	NA	TRBJ2-7	15	NA	TGCGCCAGCAGCTTAAAGGAGTTATTGACCCACGAGCAGTACTTC	CASSLKELLTHEQYF
TRBV14	NA	TRBJ2-7	13	once	TGTGCCAGCAGCCAAGATCGACCGTCAGTGCAGTACTTC	CASSQDRPSVQYF
TRBV5-6	NA	TRBJ2-7	13	NA	TGTGCCAGCCGCCGGGACCCCGCCTACGAGCAGTACTTC	CASRRDPAYEQYF
TRBV27	NA	TRBJ2-1	14	NA	TGTGCCAGCAGTAGACTGGGTTCCTACAATGAGCAGTTCTTC	CASSRLGSYNEQFF
TRBV10-3	NA	TRBJ2-5	15	NA	TGTGCCATCAGTGAGTCTGGGCTGGATCAAGAGACCCAGTACTTC	CAISESGLDQETQYF
TRBV7-8	NA	TRBJ2-2	15	NA	TGTGCCAGCAGCTTAGCGGGAGTGGGCACCGGGGAGCTGTTTTTT	CASSLAGVGTGELFF
TRBV6-1	NA	TRBJ1-2	14	NA	TGTGCCAGTGACTGGGGGCGGGGGATTTATGGCTACACCTTC	CASDWGRGIYGYTF
TRBV7-3	TRBD2	TRBJ2-5	15	NA	TGTGCCAGCAGCCCAACCGGGACTAGCGGGGAGACCCAGTACTTC	CASSPTGTSGETQYF
TRBV6-5	TRBD1	TRBJ2-7	15	once	TGTGCCAGCAGCCCGACAGGGGAAGCGACCTACGAGCAGTACTTC	CASSPTGEATYEQYF
TRBV15	NA	TRBJ2-2	16	NA	TGTGCCACCACTAAACGGGACGAGGATGTGGCCGGGGAGCTGTTTTTT	CATTKRDEDVAGELFF
TRBV7-9	TRBD1	TRBJ1-4	15	NA	TGTGCCAGCAGCTCCACCGGGACAGCGAATGAAAAACTGTTTTTT	CASSSTGTANEKLFF
TRBV7-9	NA	TRBJ1-3	16	NA	TGTGCCAGCAGCCCTATGGTAGGGCACTCTGGAAACACCATATATTTT	CASSPMVGHSGNTIYF
TRBV15	TRBD1	TRBJ2-2	16	NA	TGTGCCACCAGCAGTTTTACAGGGGTCGTCGCCGGGGAGCTGTTTTTT	CATSSFTGVVAGELFF